Each of the 20 T cell receptor beta chains below was sequenced from the same sample in a study of cytotoxic CD8 clonotypes in ibrutinib-treated CLL. Assay: immunoSEQ multiplex PCR; the TCRdb copy retains only in-frame clones and omits some. The data hold about 130,000 clones, with 79% observed a single time. Sequenced material: PBMCs, taken after 12 months of ibrutinib treatment. These receptors all come from a human donor with chronic lymphocytic leukemia.

V is TRBV7-9 and J is TRBJ1-2; unclear D gene. The CDR3 runs to 17 residues. CDR1 is SEHNR, CDR2 FQNEAQ, per germline (reference sequence). V lost 1 base to trimming and J lost 3 bases, with 18 bases between them. CDR3: CASSLGRVDLLDYGYTF. DNA of the CDR3: TGTGCCAGCAGCTTAGGCCGGGTAGACTTACTGGACTATGGCTACACCTTC.

This chain connects TRBV27 to TRBJ2-7; 8 bases align to TRBD2. The V and J ends lost 5 bases and 2 bases, in that order; junction bases with no gene match: 8. Germline V gene lookup returns CDR1 MNHEY and CDR2 SMNVEV (reference sequence). The CDR3 runs to 15 residues. The CDR3 DNA sequence: TGTGCCAGCAGTCGAATAGCGGGGCCGACCTACGAGCAGTACTTC. This codes for CASSRIAGPTYEQYF.

A few counts support this clone. This rearrangement joins TRBV27 to TRBJ2-7; D not certain. Germline CDR1 MNHEY, CDR2 SMNVEV (reference sequence). V lost 2 bases and J lost 2, with 1 base in between. CDR3 length equals 11 residues. Here the CDR3 reads CASSLPYEQYF. The CDR3 region has the DNA TGTGCCAGCAGTTTACCCTACGAGCAGTACTTC.

Comment on this clone: The junction departs from the called germline gene at one end, perhaps through a read error. The chain links TRBV7-8 to TRBJ2-1, with D hard to call. Germline V gene data show CDR1 as SGHVS and CDR2 as FQNEAQ. The CDR3 has 9 residues. CDR3 bases: TGCTCTCTAGGTCTTGAGCAGTTCTTC. It specifies CSLGLEQFF.

This chain links TRBV10-2 with TRBJ2-7; no reliable D call. Trimming shortened V by 4 bases and J by 7 bases, and 17 bases separated the two germline ends. The CDR3 loop spans 14 amino acids. CDR1 and CDR2 from the germline V gene are WSHSY and SAAADI. The CDR3 sequence: CASSVRTTIGEQYF. CDR3 bases: TGCGCCAGCAGTGTCAGGACGACGATAGGGGAGCAGTACTTC.

The chain recombines TRBV5-1 with TRBJ1-2; 9 bases line up with TRBD1. This CDR3 spans 14 amino acids. V lost 4 bases, J lost 4 bases, and 5 bases stayed unmatched. CDR1 and CDR2 from the germline V gene are SGHRS and YFSETQ. This chain's CDR3 is CASSLQGAVYGYTF. CDR3 bases: TGCGCCAGCAGCCTACAGGGGGCGGTCTATGGCTACACCTTC.

The chain joins TRBV11-2 to TRBJ2-7; 9 bases align to TRBD2. CDR3 length: 15 amino acids. The germline CDR1 and CDR2 sequences are SGHAT and FQNNGV. V lost 4 bases to trimming and J lost 2 bases; unmatched junction nucleotides: 6. CDR3 in DNA: TGTGCCAGCAGCTATGGACTAGCGCGTCCCTACGAGCAGTACTTC. Translation gives CASSYGLARPYEQYF.

This chain links TRBV5-1 with TRBJ2-7; TRBD1 agrees at 11 bases. CDR3 length: 14 residues. J was trimmed by 0 bases and V by 6 bases; bases with no gene match: 2. The germline gives CDR1 SGHRS, CDR2 YFSETQ. CDR3 sequence (DNA): TGCGCCAGCAAGGGACAGGGGGTCTCCTACGAGCAGTACTTC. This encodes CASKGQGVSYEQYF. Using reference TRBV5-1 and TRBJ2-7 for the parts outside the CDR3, the full variable domain is KAGVTQTPRYLIKTRGQQVTLSCSPISGHRSVSWYQQTPGQGLQFLFEYFSETQRNKGNFPGRFSGRQFSNSRSEMNVSTLELGDSALYLCASKGQGVSYEQYFGPGTRLTVT.

The rearrangement joins TRBV7-2 to TRBJ2-2; D is undetermined. The germline CDR1 and CDR2 sequences are SGHTA and FQGNSA. CDR3 size: 15 residues. Trimming took 2 bases from V and 3 from J, leaving 10 bases between them. CDR3 amino acids: CASSLLFAYTGELFF. For the CDR3, the DNA is TGTGCCAGCAGCTTACTGTTTGCGTACACCGGGGAGCTGTTTTTT.

V usage is TRBV5-1 and J usage is TRBJ2-5, with D uncertain. The germline gives CDR1 SGHRS, CDR2 YFSETQ. The CDR3 consists of 12 residues. The V end lost 9 bases, the J end lost 1 base, and 10 bases lay between the germline ends. CDR3 in amino acids: CATWSSQETQYF. CDR3 DNA sequence: TGCGCCACCTGGTCGAGCCAAGAGACCCAGTACTTC.

This clone was picked up a small number of times. J is TRBJ1-2 and V is TRBV4-3, with 7 bases fitting TRBD1. Trimming at V came to 3 bases and at J to 3 bases, leaving 4 bases not matched to a gene. The germline V gene has CDR1 LGHNA and CDR2 YSLEER. The CDR3 contains 14 residues. CDR3 region: CASSHRTGDYGYTF. The CDR3 DNA reads TGCGCCAGCAGCCACAGGACAGGCGACTATGGCTACACCTTC.

The chain links TRBV11-3 to TRBJ2-1, with TRBD2 identical over 9 bases. Germline V gives CDR1 SGHNT, CDR2 YENEEA. J lost 6 bases, V lost 3 bases, and 12 bases had no gene match. CDR3 length equals 17 residues. In DNA, the CDR3 is TGTGCCAGCAGCTTCGTTGCGGGAGGGCCCTCGGGCAATGAGCAGTTCTTC. Residues: CASSFVAGGPSGNEQFF.

This clone was detected once. V gene TRBV19 combines with J gene TRBJ2-1; perhaps TRBD2 as D (6 bases). The CDR3 contains 14 residues. V shed 2 bases and J shed 6 bases, with 11 bases lying between them. In germline, CDR1 is LNHDA, CDR2 SQIVND (reference sequence). The CDR3 DNA sequence: TGTGCCAGTAGTATACTTACTAGCCTCAATGAGCAGTTCTTC. This translates into CASSILTSLNEQFF. The whole variable domain, filled in from reference TRBV19 and TRBJ2-1, reads DGGITQSPKYLFRKEGQNVTLSCEQNLNHDAMYWYRQDPGQGLRLIYYSQIVNDFQKGDIAEGYSVSREKKESFPLTVTSAQKNPTAFYLCASSILTSLNEQFFGPGTRLTVL.

Written as DNA, the CDR3 is TGTGCCAGCAGCTTGGGTAGGGTGAACACTGAAGCTTTCTTT. Its translation is CASSLGRVNTEAFF. The genes are TRBV5-4 and TRBJ1-1; no firm D call. CDR3 length equals 14 residues. The germline gives CDR1 SGHNT, CDR2 YYREEE (reference sequence). Deletions cut 0 bases from V and 0 bases from J, with 6 bases between.

This clone was seen just once. This chain uses TRBV28 with TRBJ2-7; D is possibly TRBD1 (6 bases). CDR3 size: 14 residues. CDR1 and CDR2 (germline): MDHEN, SYDVKM. Trimming took off 3 bases at V and 2 bases at J, with 11 bases between the two ends. CDR3 loop: CASSFWDNAYEQYF. DNA for the CDR3: TGTGCCAGCAGTTTTTGGGACAACGCCTACGAGCAGTACTTC.

V is TRBV5-1 and J is TRBJ2-1, with D perhaps matching TRBD1 (6 bases). The CDR3 is 15 residues long. Trimming took 0 bases from V and 0 from J, leaving 7 bases between them. CDR1 and CDR2 from the germline V gene are SGHRS and YFSETQ. This chain's CDR3 is CASSLGQDSYNEQFF. In nucleotides, the CDR3 is TGCGCCAGCAGCTTGGGACAGGACTCCTACAATGAGCAGTTCTTC.

V usage is TRBV5-1 and J usage is TRBJ2-3; D gene ambiguous. Trimming stripped 2 bases from V and 0 bases from J, with 7 bases between. CDR1 and CDR2 (germline): SGHRS, YFSETQ. The CDR3 has 14 amino acids. The CDR3 spells CASSFWGSTDTQYF. The CDR3 nucleotides read TGCGCCAGCAGCTTCTGGGGTAGCACAGATACGCAGTATTTT.

The rearrangement links TRBV5-4 to TRBJ2-3; TRBD2 agrees at 8 bases. This CDR3 comprises 14 residues. The germline V gene encodes CDR1 SGHNT and CDR2 YYREEE (reference sequence). V was clipped by 1 base and J by 6 bases; unmatched bases: 4. The CDR3 loop is CASSLRGGADTQYF. In DNA form, the CDR3 reads TGTGCCAGCAGCTTGCGGGGGGGGGCGGATACGCAGTATTTT.

This sequence joins TRBV19 and TRBJ1-5; no clear D gene. V lost 3 bases and J lost 7, with 7 bases in between. There are 12 residues in the CDR3. CDR1 is LNHDA and CDR2 is SQIVND in the germline V gene (reference sequence). As DNA, the CDR3 is TGTGCCAGTAGTATCGGCTACCAGCCCCAGCATTTT. Its protein product is CASSIGYQPQHF.

The chain uses TRBV5-1 and TRBJ2-7; unclear D gene. This CDR3 contains 13 residues. Trimming cost V 4 bases and J 5 bases, with 13 bases left between them. Germline V gene sequence: CDR1 SGHRS, CDR2 YFSETQ. As DNA, the CDR3 is TGCGCCAGCAGCCAAGGGATGCTGGACGAGCAGTACTTC. It encodes CASSQGMLDEQYF.